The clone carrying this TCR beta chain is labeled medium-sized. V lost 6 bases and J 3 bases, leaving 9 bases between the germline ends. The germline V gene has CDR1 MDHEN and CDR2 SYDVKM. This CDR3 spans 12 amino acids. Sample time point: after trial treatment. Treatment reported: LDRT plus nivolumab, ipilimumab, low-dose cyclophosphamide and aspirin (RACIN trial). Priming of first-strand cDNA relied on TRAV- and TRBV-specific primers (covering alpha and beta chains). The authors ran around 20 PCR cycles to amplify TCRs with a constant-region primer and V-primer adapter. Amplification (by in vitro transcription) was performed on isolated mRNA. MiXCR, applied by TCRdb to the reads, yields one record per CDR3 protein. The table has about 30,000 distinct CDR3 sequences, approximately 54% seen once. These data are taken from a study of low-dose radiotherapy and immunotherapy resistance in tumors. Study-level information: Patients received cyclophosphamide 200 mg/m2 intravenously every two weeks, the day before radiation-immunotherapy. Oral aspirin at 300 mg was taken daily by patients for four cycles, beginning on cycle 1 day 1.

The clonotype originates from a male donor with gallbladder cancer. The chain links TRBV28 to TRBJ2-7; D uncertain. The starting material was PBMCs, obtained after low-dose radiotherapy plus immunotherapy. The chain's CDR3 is CASSLLNYEQYF. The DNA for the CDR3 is TGTGCCAGCAGCCTGTTAAACTACGAGCAGTACTTC.